One sample yielded the 11 T cell receptor beta chains listed below, sequenced in a study of shared clonotypes between healthy human individuals. Some clones are missing from TCRdb's copy, which holds only in-frame ones; the method was immunoSEQ multiplex PCR. The sample holds over 2 million clones, 85% to 95% seen once. Sequenced input: naive CD4+ T cells from PBMCs. As to subset: CD45RA+ positively selected. Receptor source: a man aged 18-30 years in good health. Some clones in this sample may be carry-over from other donors' samples.

The J gene is TRBJ1-1, the V gene TRBV2; TRBD1 is a possible D gene (6 bases). Germline V CDR1 and CDR2: SNHLY, FYNNEI. The germline V and J ends were trimmed by 6 bases and 5 bases, with 16 bases remaining between them. The CDR3 is 14 amino acids. The CDR3 sequence: CASRGARGKTEAFF. Here the CDR3 DNA reads TGTGCCAGCAGGGGGGCCCGGGGAAAAACTGAAGCTTTCTTT.

This chain joins TRBV7-2 and TRBJ2-1; the match to TRBD1 covers 12 bases. The germline gives CDR1 SGHTA, CDR2 FQGNSA. Trimming removed 1 base from V and 7 bases from J; junction bases left unmatched: 8. The CDR3 consists of 17 residues. The CDR3 protein is CASSLVGTGGVKNEQFF. CDR3 DNA sequence: TGTGCCAGCAGCTTAGTCGGGACAGGGGGCGTAAAAAATGAGCAGTTCTTC.

V and J are TRBV5-5 and TRBJ2-7; possibly TRBD1 for D (6 bases). This CDR3 is 20 amino acids long. Germline loops: CDR1 SGHKS, CDR2 YYEKEE (reference sequence). The germline V and J ends were trimmed by 4 bases and 4 bases, with 33 bases remaining between them. CDR3 in DNA: TGTGCCAGCAGCGTATCTGACAGGATCCCTTTTTACCAACGACTATACGAGCAGTACTTC. It translates to CASSVSDRIPFYQRLYEQYF.

The V gene is TRBV7-3, the J gene TRBJ2-2; a possible D gene is TRBD1 (5 bases). V was clipped by 5 bases and J by 1 base, with 14 bases between them. CDR3 size: 16 residues. CDR1 is SGHTA, CDR2 FQGTGA, per germline. The CDR3 protein is CASSQMARGNTGELFF. CDR3 nucleotides: TGTGCCAGCAGCCAAATGGCTAGGGGGAACACCGGGGAGCTGTTTTTT.

The chain combines TRBV11-2 with TRBJ2-5; the match to TRBD2 covers 10 bases. The V gene end was trimmed by 5 bases and the J gene end by 13 bases; junction bases not matched to a gene: 13. Germline V gives CDR1 SGHAT, CDR2 FQNNGV. The CDR3 extends over 14 amino acids. As DNA, the CDR3 is TGTGCCAGCAGCCCAGGAAGGCCGGGACTAGCGCGGTACTTC. This gives the protein CASSPGRPGLARYF.

CDR3 nucleotide sequence: TGTGCCAGCAGGTTACAGACGGAGTATGGCTACACCTTC. Its protein is CASRLQTEYGYTF. V and J are TRBV5-4 and TRBJ1-2; D is unclear. The V gene's germline CDR1 is SGHNT and CDR2 YYREEE (reference sequence). V lost 5 bases and J lost 5, with 13 bases in between. CDR3 length: 13 residues.

The chain employs TRBV27 and TRBJ2-3; possible D gene TRBD1, 5 bases. The CDR3 sequence is 14 residues long. Germline-derived CDR1 and CDR2 are MNHEY and SMNVEV (reference sequence). The germline V and J ends were trimmed by 6 bases and 2 bases, with 12 bases remaining between them. The CDR3 region is CASRKPGFTDTQYF. DNA of the CDR3: TGTGCCAGCAGGAAGCCAGGGTTCACAGATACGCAGTATTTT.

This rearrangement joins TRBV7-3 to TRBJ1-1; weak D call: TRBD1 (6 bases). Between the trimmed V and J ends, which lost 5 bases and 3 bases, there was a span of 13 bases. The CDR3 is made up of 14 amino acids. CDR1 SGHTA and CDR2 FQGTGA come from the germline V gene. Written as DNA, the CDR3 is TGTGCCAGCAGCCAAGGGGGGAGCTACACTGAAGCTTTCTTT. Protein: CASSQGGSYTEAFF.

V gene TRBV28 combines with J gene TRBJ2-7; 11 bases fit TRBD1. The CDR3 runs 15 residues. V lost 8 bases to trimming and J lost 3 bases; unmatched junction nucleotides: 9. Germline V gives CDR1 MDHEN, CDR2 SYDVKM. The CDR3 region has the DNA TGTGCCAGCGCTTCGACCGGGACAGGGGGCTACGAGCAGTACTTC. Its protein is CASASTGTGGYEQYF.

This clone was observed a handful of times. Other nucleotide sequences from this sample produce the same CDR3. The chain is built from TRBV19 and TRBJ1-2; D gene unclear. Germline lookup yields CDR1 LNHDA and CDR2 SQIVND (reference sequence). The length of the CDR3 is 11 residues. Trimming shortened V by 3 bases and J by 5 bases, and 4 bases separated the two germline ends. The CDR3 loop is CASSIGYGYTF. CDR3 nucleotide sequence: TGTGCCAGTAGTATTGGATATGGCTACACCTTC.

Here the CDR3 reads CAISESLGGGTGELFF. The CDR3 region has the DNA TGTGCCATCAGTGAGTCCCTTGGCGGGGGGACCGGGGAGCTGTTTTTT. V gene TRBV10-3 combines with J gene TRBJ2-2, with TRBD2 matching 8 bases. Trimming removed 0 bases from V and 5 bases from J; junction bases left unmatched: 5. The CDR3 has 16 amino acids. Germline V CDR1 and CDR2: ENHRY, SYGVKD.